This TCR beta chain came from a study of cytomegalovirus exposure and HLA in healthy donors listed by TCRdb under 2017. For context, the study as a whole: In an earlier analysis of 587 of the donors, 250 to 350 Gb of sequence data and just under 120 million unique TCR beta sequences from roughly 180 million T cells were reported. An early release that covered more than 550 HLA-typed donors contained about 300 gigabases of sequencing data and 70 million to 100 million unique TCR sequences. Among the roughly 400 genotyped donors, more than 70% belonged to the genetic ancestry cluster associated with self-reported Caucasian donors. The study was designed to test whether signatures of past pathogen exposure could be identified by cataloging public T cell receptors. The T cell repertoires of 666 subjects were profiled by immunosequencing and related to cytomegalovirus serostatus. Along with the approximately 620-subject first cohort, a separate validation cohort of around 120 different subjects was used. High-throughput TCR immunosequencing, statistical association of individual TCRs with disease status, and machine learning were combined to predict cytomegalovirus infection status. To study patterns of TCR occurrence, a later analysis re-analyzed previously published TCR beta repertoires from around 660 donors and added high-resolution HLA genotyping. Rather than drawing on any new phenotypic data, the later analysis identified candidate immune exposures from TCR beta sequences and the way those sequences occurred across donors. In an earlier analysis of several hundred of the donors, high-throughput TCR beta sequencing was used to judge whether each TCR beta V gene segment behaved as functional or pseudogenic. Alongside the repertoire data, information on donor age, sex, ethnicity and CMV serostatus was compiled. A later genetic analysis used genome-wide SNP genotypes for about 60% of the roughly 700 donors, treating that subset as a discovery cohort. All discovery cohort repertoires had been generated on a single sequencing platform. Class I and class II HLA loci were covered by the typing at four-digit resolution. Typing coverage varied by locus: 629-630 donors for A, B, C, DRB1 and DQB1; about 520 for DQA1; about 590 for DPA1; 400 to 480 for DPB1. Four or five DR-DQ haplotypes were treated as single units for association and clustering because of strong linkage in the cohort. On average, roughly 250,000 unique TCR beta nucleotide sequences were sequenced per donor among about 400 genotyped donors of the cohort, with around 19% of those sequences being non-productive.

To prepare the library, the immunoSEQ multiplex PCR assay was applied. The multiplex PCR relied on a mix of 60 forward primers for TCR Vbeta segments and 13 reverse primers for TCR Jbeta segments. The CDR3 region of rearranged TCR beta genes was amplified from genomic DNA with a multiplex PCR assay. Amplified TCR beta libraries were sequenced as 87-base-pair reads on the Illumina HiSeq System. Per the original workflow: A later analysis tallied about 77 million unique TCR beta chains across the 666 repertoires, and around 12 million of those chains were shared by two or more donors. To remove PCR and sequencing errors, raw reads were error-corrected and collapsed into unique sequences using a nearest-neighbor algorithm that merged closely related sequences. Alignment of CDR3 sequences to IMGT reference sequences was used to assign V, D and J gene segments. For a sequence to be retained, a match of at least six nucleotides to both a V gene segment and a J gene segment was required. A rearrangement counted as productive if the CDR3 had no stop codons and remained in frame with V and J, and every other rearrangement counted as non-productive. Following IMGT convention, CDR3 was defined as the stretch from the second conserved V-encoded cysteine to the conserved J-encoded phenylalanine. The earlier analysis of 587 of the donors excluded sequences that lacked an unambiguous match to a single V gene segment. In an earlier analysis of approximately 610 of the donors, V segments were called functional above 56.7% productive rearrangements and were called segregating when the between-donor standard deviation exceeded 5%. A statistical classification framework was built to diagnose cytomegalovirus status from the catalog of TCR beta chain sequences. In a later analysis, V and J genes were assigned by comparing TCR nucleotide sequences against IMGT/GENE-DB human TR gene sequences. A later analysis assigned CDR3 sequences and most-parsimonious VDJ recombination scenarios with the TCRdist pipeline. In a later analysis, each TCR beta chain was defined by its CDR3 amino acid sequence together with its V-gene family, and reads lacking a unique V-gene family were excluded. A later analysis removed roughly 590 highly shared, low-generation-probability nucleotide sequences to deal with suspected cross-contamination and a sequencing artifact. In a later analysis, a clonal expansion index for each public chain was calculated from normalized within-repertoire ranks of inferred template counts. In a later analysis, generation probabilities were computed using a VDJ recombination model fitted to out-of-frame rearrangements, and the results were checked against IGoR. Hypergeometric tests were used in a later analysis to score TCR-TCR, TCR-HLA and TCR-CMV co-occurrence, with a repertoire-size bias correction applied to the TCR pairs. False discovery rates were estimated in a later analysis by permuting HLA or CMV assignments 20 times. In a later analysis, co-occurring TCRs were grouped using DBSCAN, and TCRdist sequence similarity was added for clustering within HLA-allele-positive subsets. Co-occurrence clustering excluded repertoires with fewer than 30,000 or more than 120,000 public chains, plus five with anomalous nucleotide sharing. Entries here come from immuneACCESS through TCRdb and include only in-frame sequences with V and J called. Some clones fail to appear in such tables; in the studies checked, an unresolved V gene covers under half of the shortfall, and the cause of the remainder is unknown. That table is the source of V, J and clone size, and D and trimming were worked out from the DNA. The sample table holds more than 140,000 clones. Of the sample, 2.2% falls within the top ten clones.

The junction carries 16 bases between V and J, which are trimmed by 5 bases and 1 base respectively. CDR1 and CDR2, looked up from the germline V gene, are SGHRS and YFSETQ. Including the terminal cysteine and phenylalanine, the CDR3 comprises 16 residues. The sequence is cut down to CDR3 DNA, 48 bases in frame from base 1. Study-wide conclusions, independent of this receptor: Some IMGT-functional V segments, including TRBV6-2 and TRBV6-3, could not be told apart with the 87-base-pair reads, so those segments were excluded. The presence/absence analyses assumed that sequencing depth was roughly uniform across donors, and that assumption may not be true. Several of the top co-occurrence clusters appeared to be linked to parvovirus B19, influenza, CMV and Epstein-Barr virus, according to a later analysis. A cluster of highly shared sequence variants was judged likely to represent a technical artifact of the sequencing pipeline. Compared with equally common non-associated chains, HLA-associated TCR beta chains in a later analysis were more clonally expanded and had lower generation probabilities. While some public TCRs were present in many individuals, most TCR sequences turned up only very rarely across donors. In a later analysis, most CMV-associated TCR beta chains were found to appear HLA-restricted, with HLA associations seemingly driven largely by CMV exposure. Linkage disequilibrium might explain the correlated functional status among segregating V segments, but an unknown experimental factor could not be excluded. Compared with the roughly 720-donor mean, donors in an Asian-associated ancestry cluster had fewer N-insertions in productive TCRs, according to a later genetic analysis. The classifier was reported to diagnose cytomegalovirus status with high specificity and sensitivity in both the original cohort and the validation cohort. Because HLA typing was missing for some donors at each locus, association tests included only the typed subset. For the cohort, immune exposure information was limited to CMV serostatus. In the study, about 150 TCR beta chains were listed as associated with cytomegalovirus. A further reported finding was that TCR beta sequences accurately predicted the HLA-A and HLA-B alleles for most subjects in the first cohort. According to a later analysis, TCR association rates differed among HLA loci, with DRB1 alleles showing the most associated TCRs and HLA-C alleles showing the fewest. V-gene and J-gene trimming of TCR beta chains was associated with a missense DCLRE1C variant in a later genetic analysis, and the association was replicated in an independent cohort. In an earlier analysis of over 550 of the donors, most TCR beta V segments were observed in productive rearrangements about 87% or about 30% of the time, broadly matching IMGT annotations. It was suggested by the authors that the approach could potentially be generalized to other disease states and immunological phenotypes. The earlier analysis of 587 of the donors excluded 15 to 20 rarely observed V segments, including chromosome 9 orphons, because counts were too low. Assigning TCR associations to individual alleles was difficult when HLA alleles, especially DR and DQ, strongly co-occurred. At a false discovery rate of 0.05, a later analysis linked fewer than 20,000 TCR beta sequences to specific HLA alleles. This cohort had only TCR beta chains sequenced, and the lack of alpha or paired-chain data limited which features could be detected. In vitro tests confirmed that a few of the cytomegalovirus-associated TCR beta chains recognize cytomegalovirus antigens.

The cohort was made up of 500 to 850 healthy bone marrow donors. At the time of sampling, all cohort members were nominally healthy, though unrecorded immune exposures were likely present. The donor was CMV seronegative and was included in the group of about 400 seronegative cohort members. Each donor provided a peripheral blood sample, and peripheral blood mononuclear cells were used for TCR beta sequencing. The Qiagen DNeasy Blood Extraction Kit was used to extract genomic DNA from the blood cell samples. As for this clone: No cognate antigen has been identified for it.

The sequence came from a woman aged 18-30 years in good health and CMV-seronegative. Sequencing was carried out using PBMCs. This receptor chain uses TRBV5-1 and TRBJ1-5; TRBD1 is a weak D gene call, 5 bases matching. The encoded CDR3 is CASRTVEVLSNQPQHF. In nucleotides, the sequence is TGCGCCAGCAGGACAGTAGAGGTTCTAAGCAATCAGCCCCAGCATTTT.